One sample yielded the 22 T cell receptor beta chains listed below, sequenced in a study of early T cells in non-severe SARS-CoV-2 infection. TCRdb reprocessed the 5' RACE reads with MiXCR, giving one entry per CDR3 protein. The sample lists around 76,000 distinct CDR3 sequences, around 11% occurring once. The material sequenced was whole blood. The receptors originated from an adult who was a healthcare worker with PCR-confirmed SARS-CoV-2 infection or an uninfected control (not recorded which).

V and J are TRBV3-1 and TRBJ1-1; D is ambiguous. The CDR3 has 13 residues. In germline, CDR1 is LGHDT, CDR2 YNNKEL (reference sequence). The V gene lost 1 base and the J gene lost 4 bases, with 7 bases spanning the gap. The CDR3 nucleotides are TGTGCCAGCAGCCAAGCGGGGAGCACTGAAGCTTTCTTT. It yields the protein CASSQAGSTEAFF.

This clonotype was found many times. V and J are TRBV11-2 and TRBJ2-7; the match to TRBD2 covers 8 bases. V lost 1 base, J lost 3 bases, and 2 bases stayed unmatched. The CDR3 length is 14 residues. Germline V gene sequence: CDR1 SGHAT, CDR2 FQNNGV. CDR3 sequence: CASSLVAGFYEQYF. For the CDR3, the DNA is TGTGCCAGCAGCTTAGTAGCGGGGTTCTACGAGCAGTACTTC.

A few counts support this clonotype. CDR3 DNA sequence: TGTGCCAGCACCGGGCTAGCGGGGGGAGGAGACATTCAGTACTTC. Its protein is CASTGLAGGGDIQYF. The chain couples TRBV2 to TRBJ2-4, with 11 bases matching TRBD2. The CDR3 has 15 residues. V dropped 7 bases and J dropped 8; count of bases not matched to a gene: 10. Germline lookup yields CDR1 SNHLY and CDR2 FYNNEI.

The CDR3 sequence is CASSEAGANTDTQYF. The CDR3 coding sequence is TGTGCCAGCAGCGAGGCAGGGGCCAACACAGATACGCAGTATTTT. V usage is TRBV7-7 and J usage is TRBJ2-3; D is possibly TRBD1 (6 bases). The ends were cut back, 5 bases at V and 2 bases at J, with 14 bases in the middle. The germline V gene has CDR1 SSHAT and CDR2 FNYEAQ (reference sequence). The CDR3 has 15 residues.

The chain is built from TRBV2 and TRBJ2-7; possibly TRBD2 for D (5 bases). This CDR3 spans 13 amino acids. Trimming left V 1 base short and J 2 bases short, with 6 bases between. Germline loops: CDR1 SNHLY, CDR2 FYNNEI. This CDR3 is CASSEGGAYEQYF. The CDR3 DNA follows: TGTGCCAGCAGTGAAGGGGGAGCCTACGAGCAGTACTTC.

This clonotype has at least ten counts. The chain has TRBV9 and TRBJ1-1, with 7 nucleotides matching TRBD1. This CDR3 is built from 14 residues. Germline-derived CDR1 and CDR2 are SGDLS and YYNGEE. With 4 bases clipped from V and 6 bases from J, the junction kept 9 bases outside the gene matches. CDR3 sequence (DNA): TGTGCCAGCAGCCCCCCCGACAGGGTTGCTGAAGCTTTCTTT. Its translation is CASSPPDRVAEAFF.

This clonotype was recorded at least ten times. The chain uses TRBV3-1 and TRBJ1-4; 7 nucleotides align to TRBD1. The V segment lost 4 bases and the J segment 3 bases; nucleotides outside the gene matches: 17. The V gene's germline CDR1 is LGHDT and CDR2 YNNKEL (reference sequence). The CDR3 runs 19 residues. The CDR3 coding sequence is TGTGCCAGCAGCCTACCCACAGGGGCCGAGTCGTTGGCTAATGAAAAACTGTTTTTT. The encoded protein is CASSLPTGAESLANEKLFF.

This clonotype was counted only a few times. The chain couples TRBV6-1 to TRBJ1-5; D perhaps matches TRBD1 (5 bases). Germline V lookup: CDR1 MNHNS, CDR2 SASEGT. The length of the CDR3 is 14 residues. The V and J ends lost 5 bases and 5 bases respectively, with 13 bases between them. The CDR3 is CASSNSGRDQPQHF. In DNA form, the CDR3 reads TGTGCCAGCAGTAACTCAGGGCGGGATCAGCCCCAGCATTTT.

This clonotype has just a few counts. The chain uses TRBV6-6 and TRBJ1-1; D is undetermined. V gave up 0 bases and J gave up 0 bases, with 11 bases separating them. CDR1 MNHNY and CDR2 SVGAGI come from the germline V gene (reference sequence). The CDR3 is 16 residues long. The CDR3 region has the DNA TGTGCCAGCAGTTACTCGGTAGGGAGGATGAACACTGAAGCTTTCTTT. This codes for CASSYSVGRMNTEAFF.

The rearrangement joins TRBV30 to TRBJ2-3; the match to TRBD2 covers 10 bases. The CDR3 is made up of 16 amino acids. V lost 0 bases, J lost 4 bases, and 7 bases stayed unmatched. The V gene's germline CDR1 is GTSNPN and CDR2 SVGIG (reference sequence). The CDR3 sequence: CAWSVSSGGASDTQYF. CDR3 bases: TGTGCCTGGAGTGTATCCAGCGGGGGGGCGTCAGATACGCAGTATTTT.

The chain has TRBV29-1 and TRBJ1-1; perhaps TRBD1 as D (5 bases). The CDR3 is made up of 14 amino acids. CDR1 and CDR2 from the germline V gene are SQVTM and ANQGSEA. V lost 2 bases and J lost 4, with 14 bases in between. CDR3 sequence: CSVERQGGGTEAFF. The CDR3 region has the DNA TGCAGCGTTGAAAGGCAGGGCGGGGGCACTGAAGCTTTCTTT.

Only a few counts were recorded for this clonotype. This rearrangement joins TRBV6-5 to TRBJ2-1; 12 bases are a match to TRBD2. CDR1 is MNHEY, CDR2 SVGAGI, per germline. V shed 4 bases, J shed 3 bases, and the junction held 16 bases outside the gene matches. The CDR3 consists of 20 residues. DNA of the CDR3: TGTGCCAGCAGTTTACGGACTAGCGGGGATTTTTCTGTTGACTACAATGAGCAGTTCTTC. Amino acids: CASSLRTSGDFSVDYNEQFF.

This clonotype was picked up many times. This chain links TRBV27 with TRBJ1-6, with D tentatively TRBD1 (6 bases). In germline, CDR1 is MNHEY, CDR2 SMNVEV (reference sequence). Trimming shortened V by 8 bases and J by 10 bases, and 21 bases separated the two germline ends. This CDR3 contains 15 residues. The DNA for the CDR3 is TGTGCCAGCTCCGCCTCAGGTGGGGGCGAGTCACCCCTCCACTTT. As protein: CASSASGGGESPLHF.

V gene TRBV5-1 combines with J gene TRBJ1-5; 9 bases line up with TRBD1. The V gene's germline CDR1 is SGHRS and CDR2 YFSETQ. This CDR3 spans 16 amino acids. V lost 4 bases, J lost 0 bases, and 5 bases stayed unmatched. For the CDR3, the DNA is TGCGCCAGCAGCCCGGGACAGGGAGATAGCAATCAGCCCCAGCATTTT. Translation: CASSPGQGDSNQPQHF.

The chain joins TRBV29-1 to TRBJ2-1; TRBD1 aligns across 8 bases. CDR1 is SQVTM and CDR2 is ANQGSEA in the germline V gene. CDR3 length: 14 residues. With V trimmed by 3 bases and J by 1 base, 2 bases remained unmatched. The CDR3 DNA sequence: TGCAGCGTTGAGGGACAGGTGTCCTACAATGAGCAGTTCTTC. Residues: CSVEGQVSYNEQFF.

The chain carries TRBV3-1 and TRBJ2-7; 8 bases align to TRBD2. Trimming took 5 bases from V and 6 from J; bases not matched to a gene: 6. The CDR3 contains 13 residues. In germline, CDR1 is LGHDT, CDR2 YNNKEL (reference sequence). Written as DNA, the CDR3 is TGTGCCAGCAGCGCCGGGAGGGCAACCGAGCAGTACTTC. Translated: CASSAGRATEQYF.

This clonotype was seen many times. The chain recombines TRBV9 with TRBJ2-3, with D unclear. CDR3 size: 16 residues. Germline V lookup: CDR1 SGDLS, CDR2 YYNGEE. V was clipped by 0 bases and J by 0 bases, with 11 bases between them. The CDR3 loop is CASSVVPETSTDTQYF. The DNA of the CDR3 is TGTGCCAGCAGCGTAGTGCCGGAAACTAGCACAGATACGCAGTATTTT. Drawing the rest from reference TRBV9 and TRBJ2-3, the complete variable domain is DSGVTQTPKHLITATGQRVTLRCSPRSGDLSVYWYQQSLDQGLQFLIQYYNGEERAKGNILERFSAQQFPDLHSELNLSSLELGDSALYFCASSVVPETSTDTQYFGPGTRLTVL.

This clonotype was counted ten times or more. The rearrangement uses TRBV7-6 and TRBJ2-1; a possible D gene is TRBD2 (6 bases). The CDR3 has 17 residues. The germline V gene has CDR1 SGHVS and CDR2 FNYEAQ. Trimming removed 0 bases from V and 4 bases from J, with 16 bases in between. The CDR3 DNA reads as TGTGCCAGCAGCTTAGCGTATGGCCTAGCGACTTACAATGAGCAGTTCTTC. Translating gives CASSLAYGLATYNEQFF.

The V and J genes are TRBV14 and TRBJ2-5; the D is unclear. There are 15 residues in the CDR3. Germline V gives CDR1 SGHDN, CDR2 FVKESK. V lost 1 base and J 1 base, leaving 10 bases between the germline ends. DNA of the CDR3: TGTGCCAGCAGCCAAGTGAGGACCATCCAAGAGACCCAGTACTTC. This gives the protein CASSQVRTIQETQYF.

This clonotype was detected ten times or more. The rearrangement links TRBV19 to TRBJ2-1; 9 bases fit TRBD2. The CDR3 runs to 13 residues. The trim removed 3 bases at V and 10 bases at J, leaving 4 bases unmatched. The germline V gene encodes CDR1 LNHDA and CDR2 SQIVND (reference sequence). The CDR3 nucleotides are TGTGCCAGTAGTATCCCTCTAGCGGGGGAGCAGTTCTTC. Residues: CASSIPLAGEQFF. Supplemented by reference TRBV19 and TRBJ2-1, the full variable domain reads DGGITQSPKYLFRKEGQNVTLSCEQNLNHDAMYWYRQDPGQGLRLIYYSQIVNDFQKGDIAEGYSVSREKKESFPLTVTSAQKNPTAFYLCASSIPLAGEQFFGPGTRLTVL.

The chain links TRBV7-2 to TRBJ2-7; the match to TRBD2 covers 7 bases. The germline CDR1 and CDR2 sequences are SGHTA and FQGNSA. J lost 1 base, V lost 1 base, and 4 bases had no gene match. The CDR3 runs to 15 residues. CDR3: CASSLEAGVSYEQYF. The CDR3 nucleotides are TGTGCCAGCAGCTTAGAGGCGGGGGTTTCCTACGAGCAGTACTTC.

This clonotype was observed many times. The chain joins TRBV5-4 to TRBJ2-1, with D maybe TRBD1 (5 bases). Trimming took 5 bases from V and 4 from J, leaving 13 bases between them. CDR1 SGHNT and CDR2 YYREEE come from the germline V gene (reference sequence). The CDR3 is made up of 14 amino acids. This CDR3 is CASRGQGRYNEQFF. DNA for the CDR3: TGTGCCAGCAGAGGGCAGGGTAGGTACAATGAGCAGTTCTTC.